This TCR beta chain was recorded in a study of T-cell memory formation after mild COVID-19. Study-level information: Clusters of TCRs were largely donor specific.

Constant-segment primers were used for 5'RACE, and the resulting TCR alpha and TCR beta cDNA libraries carried sample barcodes and UMIs. One entry per CDR3 protein results from TCRdb running MiXCR on the 5' RACE reads. The profile covers 250,000 to 350,000 distinct CDR3 sequences, with 15% appearing a single time and roughly 22% taken by the ten largest. V lost 2 bases to trimming and J lost 0 bases, with 11 bases between them. This CDR3 spans 17 amino acids. Germline V lookup: CDR1 LGHNA, CDR2 YNFKEQ. This clonotype showed up many times. The antigen is not known. General observations from the study: There were some responding clones in pre-infection memory, which suggested that cross-reactive memory had joined. Nothing showed for sure that second-wave clones peaking on day 37 were SARS-CoV-2 specific.

The gene calls are TRBV4-2 and TRBJ2-6; D is undetermined. The sequenced material came from PBMCs or a T cell subset sorted from them (not recorded which). The TCR comes from a man aged 18 to 29 who had mild COVID-19 (a few samples of this study predate the infection). Cell type and time point are not known. The CDR3 protein is CASSQLRSRSGANVLTF. In DNA form, the CDR3 reads TGTGCCAGCAGCCAATTACGGAGTCGCTCTGGGGCCAACGTCCTGACTTTC.